A single sample gave rise to the 25 T cell receptor beta chains below, sequenced in a study of metastatic and nonmetastatic thyroid tumors. Not a single patient had been given any form of treatment at any point before undergoing thyroid surgery. TCRdb re-analyzed the PCR reads using MiXCR. The data hold about 7,300 clones, with over 2.5% observed a single time. The sequencing sample was made of tumor tissue. The receptors originated from a female donor with papillary thyroid cancer or a benign thyroid nodule (not recorded which). Some clones in this sample may be carry-over from other donors' samples.

Within the sample, this clone is medium-sized (0.01 to 0.1%). The chain has TRBV11-2 and TRBJ2-7; perhaps TRBD1 as D (6 bases). Trimming left V 4 bases short and J 5 bases short, with 15 bases between. The CDR3 is 14 residues long. Per germline, CDR1 SGHAT and CDR2 FQNNGV. In DNA, the CDR3 is TGTGCCAGCAGCTCGGGACACACCCGGGACGAGCAGTACTTC. Encoded protein: CASSSGHTRDEQYF. The full variable domain, completed using reference TRBV11-2 and TRBJ2-7, is EAGVAQSPRYKIIEKRQSVAFWCNPISGHATLYWYQQILGQGPKLLIQFQNNGVVDDSQLPKDRFSAERLKGVDSTLKIQPAKLEDSAVYLCASSSGHTRDEQYFGPGTRLTVT.

Ten or more counts support this clone. The gene calls are TRBV14 and TRBJ2-2, with TRBD2 matching 14 bases. Germline assignment: CDR1 SGHDN and CDR2 FVKESK. V lost 4 bases and J lost 6; bases outside the gene matches: 7. This CDR3 is 17 amino acids long. CDR3 in DNA: TGTGCCAGCAGCCCGCTGACTAGCGGGAGGGGAGCCGGGGAGCTGTTTTTT. This sequence encodes CASSPLTSGRGAGELFF.

This clone was seen many times. CDR3 sequence: CASSHQGSNTEAFF. DNA of the CDR3: TGTGCCAGCAGCCATCAGGGGTCGAACACTGAAGCTTTCTTT. J is TRBJ1-1 and V is TRBV3-1; tentatively, D is TRBD1 (6 bases). V gave up 3 bases and J gave up 1 base, with 9 bases separating them. Germline V gene lookup returns CDR1 LGHDT and CDR2 YNNKEL (reference sequence). The CDR3 covers 14 residues. The complete variable domain, with remaining parts taken from reference TRBV3-1 and TRBJ1-1, reads DTAVSQTPKYLVTQMGNDKSIKCEQNLGHDTMYWYKQDSKKFLKIMFSYNNKELIINETVPNRFSPKSPDKAHLNLHINSLELGDSAVYFCASSHQGSNTEAFFGQGTRLTVV.

This clone is classed as medium-sized (0.01 to 0.1%). This chain links TRBV28 with TRBJ1-2; D gene ambiguous. The germline gives CDR1 MDHEN, CDR2 SYDVKM. This CDR3 has 12 amino acids. Trimming took off 3 bases at V and 5 bases at J, with 7 bases between the two ends. For the CDR3, the DNA is TGTGCCAGCAGTTTCCAGAGTTATGGCTACACCTTC. It specifies CASSFQSYGYTF.

This clone is labeled as medium-sized. The genes are TRBV27 and TRBJ2-7, with D tentatively TRBD1 or TRBD2 (5 bases each). Germline values: CDR1 MNHEY, CDR2 SMNVEV (reference sequence). The CDR3 loop spans 18 amino acids. V was clipped by 4 bases and J by 3 bases, with 25 bases between them. The CDR3, as DNA: TGTGCCAGCAGTTCACTGCTTTCTCTGCCCGGGGCCTACTACGAGCAGTACTTC. The encoded protein is CASSSLLSLPGAYYEQYF.

This clone has at least ten counts. This chain links TRBV6-1 with TRBJ2-4; D uncertain. Germline lookup yields CDR1 MNHNS and CDR2 SASEGT. The CDR3 loop spans 16 amino acids. Trimming cost V 7 bases and J 1 base, with 17 bases left between them. DNA for the CDR3: TGTGCCAGCAAGGATTTCGCCTCTTCGGCCAAAAACATTCAGTACTTC. Its protein is CASKDFASSAKNIQYF.

This clone is termed medium-sized. The chain recombines TRBV28 with TRBJ2-7, with 9 bases that match TRBD1. The CDR3 consists of 15 residues. CDR1 and CDR2 (germline): MDHEN, SYDVKM. V shed 4 bases, J shed 2 bases, and the junction held 6 bases outside the gene matches. For the CDR3, the DNA is TGTGCCAGCAGTTCACCCGACAGGGGGGCCTACGAGCAGTACTTC. Its translation: CASSSPDRGAYEQYF.

By frequency in the sample, this clone is medium-sized. V usage is TRBV19 and J usage is TRBJ2-3; 10 bases line up with TRBD2. The CDR3 is 14 amino acids. V gave up 8 bases and J gave up 8 bases; unmatched junction bases: 10. In germline, CDR1 is LNHDA, CDR2 SQIVND (reference sequence). CDR3 amino acids: CASQAGGPLGTQYF. The CDR3 DNA is TGTGCCAGTCAAGCGGGAGGGCCCCTTGGTACGCAGTATTTT. Looking up the rest from reference TRBV19 and TRBJ2-3 gives the full variable domain: DGGITQSPKYLFRKEGQNVTLSCEQNLNHDAMYWYRQDPGQGLRLIYYSQIVNDFQKGDIAEGYSVSREKKESFPLTVTSAQKNPTAFYLCASQAGGPLGTQYFGPGTRLTVL.

This clone rates as medium-sized. The rearrangement links TRBV5-1 to TRBJ2-3; the D gene is possibly TRBD2 (6 bases). Looked up from germline, CDR1 is SGHRS and CDR2 is YFSETQ. Trimming pared 4 bases from V and 1 base from J, leaving 13 bases between. This CDR3 has 15 residues. The CDR3 region is CASSPRDPRTDTQYF. CDR3 DNA: TGCGCCAGCAGCCCGCGGGACCCTCGCACAGATACGCAGTATTTT. Full variable domain (remainder filled in from reference TRBV5-1 and TRBJ2-3): KAGVTQTPRYLIKTRGQQVTLSCSPISGHRSVSWYQQTPGQGLQFLFEYFSETQRNKGNFPGRFSGRQFSNSRSEMNVSTLELGDSALYLCASSPRDPRTDTQYFGPGTRLTVL.

By share of the sample, this clone is medium-sized. This specimen includes other DNA sequences encoding the same CDR3. The gene calls are TRBV20-1 and TRBJ2-7; 10 positions match TRBD2. J gave up 0 bases and V 2 bases, and 1 base lay outside the gene matches. CDR3 size: 14 residues. Germline CDR1 and CDR2: DFQATT and SNEGSKA (reference sequence). The CDR3 sequence: CSARTSGNSYEQYF. Here the CDR3 DNA reads TGCAGTGCTAGAACTAGCGGGAACTCCTACGAGCAGTACTTC.

This clone was seen ten or more times. In DNA form, the CDR3 reads TGCAGTGCTGAGACGTCCTCCTACGAGCAGTACTTC. It specifies CSAETSSYEQYF. V usage is TRBV20-1 and J usage is TRBJ2-7, with D unresolved. This CDR3 has 12 residues. V lost 5 bases to trimming and J lost 0 bases, with 8 bases between them. Germline V gene lookup returns CDR1 DFQATT and CDR2 SNEGSKA (reference sequence).

This clone is medium-sized. The CDR3 DNA reads TGTGCCAGCAGCCCTACAGGCCGGAAATACTCCTACGAGCAGTACTTC. This encodes CASSPTGRKYSYEQYF. This chain uses TRBV6-1 with TRBJ2-7, with a tentative D call TRBD1 (5 bases). Trimming pared 6 bases from V and 0 bases from J, leaving 18 bases between. The germline V gene has CDR1 MNHNS and CDR2 SASEGT. The CDR3 length is 16 residues.

This clone came up many times. The chain links TRBV27 to TRBJ2-7; the D gene could be TRBD1 or TRBD2 (6 bases each). This CDR3 has 16 residues. The germline V gene has CDR1 MNHEY and CDR2 SMNVEV (reference sequence). Trimming shortened V by 0 bases and J by 3 bases, and 15 bases separated the two germline ends. This CDR3 is CASSLSFPGEDYEQYF. The DNA for the CDR3 is TGTGCCAGCAGTTTATCGTTTCCAGGGGAGGACTACGAGCAGTACTTC.

By its share, this clone is medium-sized (0.01 to 0.1%). The CDR3 nucleotides are TGTGCCAGCAGCTTAGATACGGGGCTGGCAGATACGCAGTATTTT. Protein sequence: CASSLDTGLADTQYF. The gene calls are TRBV11-3 and TRBJ2-3; possibly TRBD1 or TRBD2 for D (5 bases each). V dropped 0 bases and J dropped 4 bases, with 11 bases sitting between them. Germline V gene sequence: CDR1 SGHNT, CDR2 YENEEA. The CDR3 sequence is 15 residues long. Variable domain in full (rest from reference TRBV11-3 and TRBJ2-3): EAGVVQSPRYKIIEKKQPVAFWCNPISGHNTLYWYLQNLGQGPELLIRYENEEAVDDSQLPKDRFSAERLKGVDSTLKIQPAELGDSAVYLCASSLDTGLADTQYFGPGTRLTVL.

By sample fraction, this clone is medium-sized (0.01 to 0.1%). The genes are TRBV11-2 and TRBJ2-1, with TRBD2 matching 8 bases. Per germline, CDR1 SGHAT and CDR2 FQNNGV. This CDR3 spans 13 amino acids. V dropped 5 bases and J dropped 13; count of bases not matched to a gene: 10. The CDR3, as DNA: TGTGCCAGCAGCCCCGAGGCGCGGGAGGAACAGTTCTTC. Translating it yields CASSPEAREEQFF.

This clone is medium-sized by share. Lacking the conserved final phenylalanine or tryptophan, this CDR3 likely reflects a read error. The V gene is TRBV5-1, the J gene TRBJ2-1; D perhaps matches TRBD2 (5 bases). The V end lost 4 bases, the J end lost 2 bases, and 13 bases lay between the germline ends. The CDR3 contains 15 residues. Per germline, CDR1 SGHRS and CDR2 YFSETQ. The CDR3 loop is CASSTSIGAYNEQFV. CDR3 coding DNA: TGCGCCAGCAGCACGAGTATCGGGGCCTACAATGAGCAGTTCGTC.

This clone was counted ten times or more. A much bigger clone sits one base away, suggesting this may be a read error. V and J are TRBV6-6 and TRBJ2-2; no reliable D call. The CDR3 runs to 15 residues. The germline V gene has CDR1 MNHNY and CDR2 SVGAGI (reference sequence). Trimming pared 2 bases from V and 6 bases from J, leaving 13 bases between. The DNA for the CDR3 is TGTGCCAGCAGTTACCAGCACACGGCCCCCGGGGAGCTGTTTTTT. It is translated as CASSYQHTAPGELFF.

By sample share, this clone is medium-sized. As DNA, the CDR3 is TGCGCCAGCAGCCACGGTCCCGCTTCAGCCAAAAACATTCAGTACTTC. This sequence encodes CASSHGPASAKNIQYF. The V call is TRBV4-1, the J call TRBJ2-4; D gene unclear. The CDR3 is made up of 16 amino acids. Germline values: CDR1 MGHRA, CDR2 YSYEKL. The V end was cut by 3 bases, the J end by 0 bases, with 12 bases between.

In this sample, this clone is medium-sized (0.01 to 0.1%). The rearrangement joins TRBV20-1 to TRBJ2-7; 10 nucleotides match TRBD1. Per the germline V gene, CDR1 is DFQATT and CDR2 is SNEGSKA (reference sequence). The CDR3 covers 14 residues. V gave up 1 base and J gave up 2 bases; unmatched junction bases: 2. CDR3 nucleotide sequence: TGCAGTGCTAGAGGGACAGGGGGTACCTACGAGCAGTACTTC. Its protein is CSARGTGGTYEQYF.

This clone is medium-sized (0.01 to 0.1%) by share. V gene TRBV11-2 combines with J gene TRBJ1-1, with D perhaps matching TRBD1 (6 bases). The germline V and J ends were trimmed by 4 bases and 4 bases, with 19 bases remaining between them. The germline V gene encodes CDR1 SGHAT and CDR2 FQNNGV. The CDR3 has 16 amino acids. The DNA of the CDR3 is TGTGCCAGCAGCTCCGTAGGTCAGGGGTGGATCACTGAAGCTTTCTTT. It encodes CASSSVGQGWITEAFF.

Notes on this clone: The junction does not match germline at one end; this may be a read error. V is TRBV24-1 and J is TRBJ2-3; tentatively, D is TRBD1 (5 bases). The CDR3 is made up of 15 amino acids. Germline CDR1 and CDR2: KGHDR and SFDVKD. CDR3 in DNA: TGTGCCACTAGTGATTTCAAGGGGAACACAGGTACGCAGTATTTT. It is translated as CATSDFKGNTGTQYF.

This clone came up many times. The CDR3 sequence: CASSESFTEAFF. In nucleotides, the CDR3 is TGCGCCAGCAGTGAGAGTTTCACTGAAGCTTTCTTT. The chain recombines TRBV10-2 with TRBJ1-1, with D unclear. V was pared by 2 bases and J by 4 bases, with 5 bases between. Germline CDR1 WSHSY, CDR2 SAAADI. The CDR3 spans 12 residues.

This clone is termed medium-sized. The V and J genes are TRBV5-1 and TRBJ1-6; D is uncertain. The CDR3 covers 14 residues. Trimming left V 1 base short and J 7 bases short, with 9 bases between. Per the germline V gene, CDR1 is SGHRS and CDR2 is YFSETQ. The DNA for the CDR3 is TGCGCCAGCAGCTTGCCCAGGTTGAATTCACCCCTCCACTTT. Its protein product is CASSLPRLNSPLHF. The whole variable domain, filled in from reference TRBV5-1 and TRBJ1-6, reads KAGVTQTPRYLIKTRGQQVTLSCSPISGHRSVSWYQQTPGQGLQFLFEYFSETQRNKGNFPGRFSGRQFSNSRSEMNVSTLELGDSALYLCASSLPRLNSPLHFGNGTRLTVT.

By frequency in the sample, this clone is medium-sized. The chain recombines TRBV11-3 with TRBJ2-1, with D tentatively TRBD1 (5 bases). The CDR3 is made up of 14 amino acids. Trimming took off 3 bases at V and 5 bases at J, with 11 bases between the two ends. Per germline, CDR1 SGHNT and CDR2 YENEEA. CDR3 sequence: CASSFRQSDNEQFF. The CDR3, as DNA: TGTGCCAGCAGCTTCCGACAGTCAGACAATGAGCAGTTCTTC.

This clone was detected a few times. This chain uses TRBV2 with TRBJ2-7, with 7 bases identical to TRBD2. The germline V gene has CDR1 SNHLY and CDR2 FYNNEI. The CDR3 runs 14 residues. The trim removed 7 bases at V and 2 bases at J, leaving 8 bases unmatched. This CDR3 reads CASMLGLVPYEQYF. CDR3 coding DNA: TGTGCCAGCATGCTAGGACTAGTCCCCTACGAGCAGTACTTC.